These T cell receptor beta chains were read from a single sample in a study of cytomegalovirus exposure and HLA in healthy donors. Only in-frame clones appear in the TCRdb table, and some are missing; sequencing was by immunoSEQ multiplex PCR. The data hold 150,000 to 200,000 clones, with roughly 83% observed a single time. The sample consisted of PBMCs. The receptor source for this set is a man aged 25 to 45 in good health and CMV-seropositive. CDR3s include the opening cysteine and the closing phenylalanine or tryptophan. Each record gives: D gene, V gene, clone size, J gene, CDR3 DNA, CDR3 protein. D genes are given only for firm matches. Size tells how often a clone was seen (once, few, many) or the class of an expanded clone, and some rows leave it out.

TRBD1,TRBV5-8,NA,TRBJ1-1,TGTGCCAGCAGCCTTGACAGGGGGCGTAGGGTGAACACTGAAGCTTTCTTT,CASSLDRGRRVNTEAFF
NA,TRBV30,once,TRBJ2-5,TGTGCCTGGAGTCCCGCCTCTCACAGTAGCCAGTACTTC,CAWSPASHSSQYF
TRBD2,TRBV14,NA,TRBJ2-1,TGTGCCAGCAGCCAAAAGGGGCCGGGAGGGGCGCAGTTCTTC,CASSQKGPGGAQFF
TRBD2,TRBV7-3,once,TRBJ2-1,TGTGCCAGCAGCTTCCTCGGGAGGGGGGCCCACAATGAGCAGTTCTTC,CASSFLGRGAHNEQFF
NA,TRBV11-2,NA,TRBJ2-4,TGTGCCAGCAGCCCCGAAAGAGCACTAGCCAAAAACATTCAGTACTTC,CASSPERALAKNIQYF
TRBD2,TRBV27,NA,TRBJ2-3,TGTGCCAGCAGTTTAATTTCAGGACGGGAGGGGCAGTATTTT,CASSLISGREGQYF
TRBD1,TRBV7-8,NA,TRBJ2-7,TGTGCCAGCAGCCCCGGACAGGGGGGGGTCCACGAGCAGTACTTC,CASSPGQGGVHEQYF
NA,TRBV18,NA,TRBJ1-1,TGTGCCAGCTCACCACAGGGAGACACTGAAGCTTTCTTT,CASSPQGDTEAFF
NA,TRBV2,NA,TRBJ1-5,TGTGCCAGCAGCCGACTGAATCAGCCCCAGCATTTT,CASSRLNQPQHF
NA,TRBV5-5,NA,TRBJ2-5,TGTGCCAGCAGCTTGGTTGGGCCTCAAGAGACCCAGTACTTC,CASSLVGPQETQYF
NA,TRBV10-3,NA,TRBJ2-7,TGTGCCATCAGTGAGTCGACTTTAGGGACATCACCCTACGAGCAGTACTTC,CAISESTLGTSPYEQYF
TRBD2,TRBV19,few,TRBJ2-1,TGTGCCAGTAGTGCCTCTCTAGCGGACGAGCAGTTCTTC,CASSASLADEQFF
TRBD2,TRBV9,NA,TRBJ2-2,TGTGCCAGCAGCACGGGGGGAACGAACACCGGGGAGCTGTTTTTT,CASSTGGTNTGELFF
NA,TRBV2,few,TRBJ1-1,TGTGCCAGCAGGACCCGGGGAGGGAACACTGAAGCTTTCTTT,CASRTRGGNTEAFF
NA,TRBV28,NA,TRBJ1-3,TGTGCCAGCAGTTTATACAGAAACACCATATATTTT,CASSLYRNTIYF
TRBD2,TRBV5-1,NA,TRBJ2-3,TGCGCCAGCAGCTTGGGACTAGCGGGGGGTAGTTGGACAGATACGCAGTATTTT,CASSLGLAGGSWTDTQYF
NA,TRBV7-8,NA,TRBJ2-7,TGTGCCAGCAGCCCAGGGGCGGGGGCGTACGAGCAGTACTTC,CASSPGAGAYEQYF
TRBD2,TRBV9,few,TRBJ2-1,TGTGCCAGCAGCGTTAGCGGGTCATACAATGAGCAGTTCTTC,CASSVSGSYNEQFF
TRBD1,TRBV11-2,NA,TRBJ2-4,TGTGCCAGCAGCTCAGACAGGGGACAGGACATTCAGTACTTC,CASSSDRGQDIQYF
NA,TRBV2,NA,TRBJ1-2,TGTGCCAGCAGTGAACAAGGCATGCGCGGCACGGGCTACACCTTC,CASSEQGMRGTGYTF
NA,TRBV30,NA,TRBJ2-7,TGTGCCTGTAACAGTCTCCAACCTGGCGAGCAGTACTTC,CACNSLQPGEQYF
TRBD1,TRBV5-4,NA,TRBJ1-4,TGTGCCAGCAGCTTGGCTCCGGGACAGGGGAATGAAAAACTGTTTTTT,CASSLAPGQGNEKLFF
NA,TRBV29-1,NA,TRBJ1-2,TGCAGCGTTGAAGATCGAGCAGGGCGGATCATAGATGGCTACACCTTC,CSVEDRAGRIIDGYTF
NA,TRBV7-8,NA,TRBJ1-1,TGTGCCAGCAGCTTAGCCGGGGTCACTGAAGCTTTCTTT,CASSLAGVTEAFF
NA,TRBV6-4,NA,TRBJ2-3,TGTGCCAGCAGTGACTCGGTTGGCTCGAGCACAGATACGCAGTATTTT,CASSDSVGSSTDTQYF
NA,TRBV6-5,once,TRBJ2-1,TGTGCCAGCAGTGAGCCTATTGAGCAGTTCTTC,CASSEPIEQFF
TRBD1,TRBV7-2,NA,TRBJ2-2,TGTGCCAGCAGCTTCAACAGGGGAACCGGGGAGCTGTTTTTT,CASSFNRGTGELFF
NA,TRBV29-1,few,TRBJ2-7,TGCAGCGTTACCGACACCCTGGGGCAGTACTTC,CSVTDTLGQYF
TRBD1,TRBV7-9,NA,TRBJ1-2,TGTGCCAGCAGCAAGACAGGGGTTGATGGCTACACCTTC,CASSKTGVDGYTF
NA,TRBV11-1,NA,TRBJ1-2,TGTGCCAGCAGCTTAGACGACAGTACTAACTATGGCTACACCTTC,CASSLDDSTNYGYTF
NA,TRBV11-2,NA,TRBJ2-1,TGTGCCAGCAGCTTAGAATGGGCTAGCGATAGCTCCTACAATGAGCAGTTCTTC,CASSLEWASDSSYNEQFF
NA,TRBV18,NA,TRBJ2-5,TGTGCCAGCTCACCACCCAGTCAAGAGACCCAGTACTTC,CASSPPSQETQYF
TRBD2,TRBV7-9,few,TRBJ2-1,TGTGCCAGCATCCCTAGCGGGAGCGGGTCCTACAATGAGCAGTTCTTC,CASIPSGSGSYNEQFF
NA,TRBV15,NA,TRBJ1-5,TGTGCCACCAGCAGAGCTTTGGCAGACTCCAATCAGCCCCAGCATTTT,CATSRALADSNQPQHF
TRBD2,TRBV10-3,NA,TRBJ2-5,TGTGCCATCAGTGATCTAGCGGGGGAGTACCAAGAGACCCAGTACTTC,CAISDLAGEYQETQYF
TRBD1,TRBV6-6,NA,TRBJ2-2,TGTGCCAGCAGTCCCGGACAGGGTCGCACCGGGGAGCTGTTTTTT,CASSPGQGRTGELFF
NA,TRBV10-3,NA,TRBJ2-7,TGTGCCATCAGTTGGGACTGGCAAGCAAGTTACGAGCAGTACTTC,CAISWDWQASYEQYF
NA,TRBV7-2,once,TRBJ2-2,TGTGCCAGCAGCTTAGCGGCAGGTGCGAACACCGGGGAGCTGTTTTTT,CASSLAAGANTGELFF
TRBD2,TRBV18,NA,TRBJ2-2,TGTGCCAGCTCCAGCGGGGTGAACACCGGGGAGCTGTTTTTT,CASSSGVNTGELFF
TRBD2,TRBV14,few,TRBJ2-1,TGTGCCAGCAGCCACTTAGCGGGGAGCTCCTACAATGAGCAGTTCTTC,CASSHLAGSSYNEQFF
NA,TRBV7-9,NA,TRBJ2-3,TGTGCCAGCAGCTTATCAGATAGCACAGATACGCAGTATTTT,CASSLSDSTDTQYF
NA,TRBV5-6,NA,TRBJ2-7,TGTGCCAGCAGTGCGGGAACCTTTTACGAGCAGTACTTC,CASSAGTFYEQYF
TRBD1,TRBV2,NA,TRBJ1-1,TGTGCCAGCTCGGGACAGGGGATGAACACTGAAGCTTTCTTT,CASSGQGMNTEAFF
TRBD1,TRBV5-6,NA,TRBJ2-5,TGTGCCAGCAGCCGGTTGACAGGGGGCCAAGAGACCCAGTACTTC,CASSRLTGGQETQYF
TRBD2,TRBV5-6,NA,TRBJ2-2,TGTGCCAGCAGCTCCCTAGCGGGAGGCGGATCAGCCGGGGAGCTGTTTTTT,CASSSLAGGGSAGELFF
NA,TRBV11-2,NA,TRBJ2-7,TGTGCCAGCAGCTTAGACGACCTGGACAGGGAGGGCGAGCAGTACTTC,CASSLDDLDREGEQYF
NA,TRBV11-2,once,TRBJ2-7,TGTGCCAGCAGCTTAACGGACACCGCCTACGAGCAGTACTTC,CASSLTDTAYEQYF
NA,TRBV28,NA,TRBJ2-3,TGTGCCAGCAGCTTTGGGAGCCTCACAGATACGCAGTATTTT,CASSFGSLTDTQYF
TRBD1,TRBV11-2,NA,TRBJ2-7,TGTGCCAGCAGCTCACCCGGGACAGGGACCCTCAGCAGCTCCTACGAGCAGTACTTC,CASSSPGTGTLSSSYEQYF